A selection of T cell receptor beta chains follows, all from one sample in a study of blood T cell repertoires in COVID-19. Method: immunoSEQ multiplex PCR; TCRdb's copy keeps in-frame clones and lacks some. The data show 540,000 or so clones, 85% to 90% seen once. Sequencing was done on a sample of peripheral blood. The source is a woman aged 45-65 years with COVID-19, enrolled during active disease. The CDR3 runs from the conserved cysteine through the conserved F or W. D genes are given only for firm matches.

CDR3 protein	CDR3 DNA	D gene	V gene	J gene
CASSSKGDQPQHF	TGTGCCAGCAGCTCAAAAGGGGATCAGCCCCAGCATTTT	NA	TRBV7-9	TRBJ1-5
CASSLGGSNQPQHF	TGTGCCAGCAGTTTAGGGGGGAGCAATCAGCCCCAGCATTTT	NA	TRBV28	TRBJ1-5
CASSSLRDQGGYTF	TGTGCCAGCAGTTCCCTAAGAGACCAGGGAGGCTACACCTTC	NA	TRBV27	TRBJ1-2
CAISESTVRDTEAFF	TGTGCCATCAGTGAGTCGACGGTACGGGACACTGAAGCTTTCTTT	NA	TRBV10-3	TRBJ1-1
CASIGLHGEQYF	TGTGCATCAATCGGACTACACGGCGAGCAGTACTTC	NA	TRBV30	TRBJ2-7
CATSDLTGTRGETQYF	TGTGCCACCAGTGATCTAACCGGGACAAGAGGAGAGACCCAGTACTTC	NA	TRBV24-1	TRBJ2-5
CASGSGGSHAAGNTIYF	TGTGCTAGTGGTTCCGGCGGGTCCCACGCTGCTGGAAACACCATATATTTT	NA	TRBV12-5	TRBJ1-3
CASSKKQGAYGYTF	TGTGCCAGCAGTAAAAAACAGGGGGCATATGGCTACACCTTC	TRBD1	TRBV6-5	TRBJ1-2
CASRPGLPGGELFF	TGTGCCAGCAGGCCGGGACTCCCCGGCGGGGAGCTGTTTTTT	NA	TRBV27	TRBJ2-2
CASSAEWASETSTDTQYF	TGTGCCAGCAGTGCAGAATGGGCTAGCGAAACTAGCACAGATACGCAGTATTTT	NA	TRBV6-1	TRBJ2-3